The source of this T cell receptor (beta chain) is a study of identical twins. The table lists this clonotype with a few counts. TCRdb re-called the 5' RACE reads through MiXCR, storing one row per CDR3 protein. The repertoire consists of 450,000 or so distinct CDR3 sequences, with more than 13% occurring once and the leading ten covering around 0.57%. The CDR3 is 13 residues long. V shed 0 bases and J 5 bases; nucleotides not matched to a gene: 2. Germline loops: CDR1 GTSNPN, CDR2 SVGIG (reference sequence). These data were also filed under a second study, of yellow fever vaccine responses in identical twins.

What was sequenced was CD4+ T cells sorted from blood. This chain connects TRBV30 to TRBJ2-3, with 7 positions matching TRBD1. The source of this sequence is a woman under 30 in good health. CDR3 sequence reads: CAWSVQGLDTQYF. As DNA, the CDR3 is TGTGCCTGGAGTGTACAGGGGCTAGATACGCAGTATTTT.